Detailed here is one T cell receptor beta chain. Method: immunoSEQ multiplex PCR; TCRdb's copy keeps in-frame clones and lacks some. The sample lists roughly 380,000 clones, approximately 84% seen once, with approximately 3% in the top ten. The data stem from a study of blood T cell repertoires in COVID-19. Looking at the study overall: COVID-19 samples, acute and convalescent, were from the United States, Italy and Spain.

The CDR3 runs 17 residues. The V gene lost 7 bases and the J gene lost 0 bases, with 21 bases spanning the gap. Germline values: CDR1 SGHVS, CDR2 FQNEAQ. Participants came from some 23 US areas, aged about 18 to 95 years. In assigning cohorts, the study relied on participant-reported clinical history. Donors in Cohort 3 counted as recovered after two negative PCRs, clearance, or symptom resolution. The specimen was PBMCs or T cells enriched from blood (not recorded which). The V call is TRBV7-8, the J call TRBJ1-1; tentative D call: TRBD1 (6 bases). The source is a woman under 40 who had recovered from COVID-19. The CDR3 protein is CASNNPSGTSMNTEAFF. CDR3 DNA sequence: TGTGCCAGCAACAATCCGAGTGGGACAAGTATGAACACTGAAGCTTTCTTT.